A single sample gave rise to the 22 T cell receptor beta chains below, sequenced in a study of blood T cell repertoires in COVID-19. Sequencing used immunoSEQ multiplex PCR; TCRdb keeps in-frame clones, though not all of them. The sample has some 11,000 clones; approximately 85% are singletons. Sequenced input: peripheral blood. The receptors were gathered from a woman aged 55-75 years with acute or convalescent COVID-19.

J is TRBJ1-1 and V is TRBV7-9; 12 bases map to TRBD1. The J segment lost 11 bases and the V segment lost 5 bases, leaving 9 bases of the junction unmatched. Per the germline V gene, CDR1 is SEHNR and CDR2 is FQNEAQ (reference sequence). The CDR3 runs 14 residues. The CDR3 bases are TGTGCCAGCAGCGGAATCCGGGACAGGGGGCTCGCTTTCTTT. As protein: CASSGIRDRGLAFF. Together with reference TRBV7-9 and TRBJ1-1, the CDR3 gives the full variable domain: DTGVSQNPRHKITKRGQNVTFRCDPISEHNRLYWYRQTLGQGPEFLTYFQNEAQLEKSRLLSDRFSAERPKGSFSTLEIQRTEQGDSAMYLCASSGIRDRGLAFFGQGTRLTVV.

This chain connects TRBV9 to TRBJ1-1, with TRBD1 matching over 9 bases. Germline CDR1 reads SGDLS; CDR2 reads YYNGEE. With V trimmed by 2 bases and J by 4 bases, 9 bases remained unmatched. The CDR3 spans 16 residues. The CDR3 loop reads CASSVRDREVSTEAFF. CDR3 bases: TGTGCCAGCAGCGTCCGGGACAGGGAAGTGAGCACTGAAGCTTTCTTT.

This clone was counted between two and nine times. The chain recombines TRBV11-3 with TRBJ1-1; the D gene is possibly TRBD1 (6 bases). The ends were cut back, 1 base at V and 10 bases at J, with 10 bases in the middle. This CDR3 contains 12 residues. CDR1 is SGHNT and CDR2 is YENEEA in the germline V gene. CDR3 sequence: CASSLGVGGAFF. The CDR3 DNA sequence: TGTGCCAGCAGCTTAGGGGTAGGGGGAGCTTTCTTT.

The chain joins TRBV11-2 to TRBJ2-1, with 10 bases matching TRBD2. The J segment lost 7 bases and the V segment lost 1 base, leaving 4 bases of the junction unmatched. This CDR3 contains 15 residues. In germline, CDR1 is SGHAT, CDR2 FQNNGV. CDR3 nucleotide sequence: TGTGCCAGCAGCTTAGGGAGCGGGGGGGAGAATGAGCAGTTCTTC. Its translation: CASSLGSGGENEQFF.

V and J are TRBV3-1 (or the pseudogene TRBV3-2) and TRBJ2-2; 9 bases map to TRBD1. J lost 7 bases, V lost 4 bases, and 4 bases had no gene match. The CDR3 runs 14 residues. Germline CDR1 reads LGHDT; CDR2 reads YNNKEL (reference sequence). CDR3 nucleotides: TGTGCCAGCAGCCGCCGGGACAGGGTCGGGGAGCTGTTTTTT. As protein: CASSRRDRVGELFF.

The chain links TRBV11-2 to TRBJ2-2; weak D call: TRBD2 (5 bases). The V gene lost 6 bases and the J gene lost 5 bases, with 19 bases spanning the gap. The CDR3 runs 16 residues. The germline V gene encodes CDR1 SGHAT and CDR2 FQNNGV. CDR3 sequence reads: CASSFSPWSGTGELFF. The CDR3 DNA reads TGTGCCAGCAGTTTCTCTCCGTGGTCGGGGACCGGGGAGCTGTTTTTT.

V is TRBV7-6 and J is TRBJ2-2; 9 positions match TRBD1. The CDR3 spans 16 residues. Germline CDR1 and CDR2: SGHVS and FNYEAQ. The V gene end was trimmed by 7 bases and the J gene end by 5 bases; junction bases not matched to a gene: 11. The CDR3: CASTSGQGQRTGELFF. The CDR3 bases are TGTGCCAGCACAAGTGGACAGGGGCAACGAACCGGGGAGCTGTTTTTT.

The genes are TRBV30 and TRBJ1-6; a weak D match, TRBD1 (6 bases). The CDR3 spans 14 residues. The germline V gene encodes CDR1 GTSNPN and CDR2 SVGIG (reference sequence). The V gene lost 5 bases and the J gene lost 9 bases, with 17 bases spanning the gap. CDR3: CAWGLMGGRSPLHF. The CDR3 coding sequence is TGTGCCTGGGGACTTATGGGGGGGCGTTCACCCCTCCACTTT.

The chain links TRBV2 to TRBJ2-1; 9 nucleotides agree with TRBD1. V lost 6 bases, J lost 7 bases, and 4 bases stayed unmatched. The CDR3 totals 13 residues. Germline loops: CDR1 SNHLY, CDR2 FYNNEI. CDR3 loop: CASRSGTGNEQFF. The CDR3 nucleotides are TGTGCCAGCAGGTCCGGGACAGGGAATGAGCAGTTCTTC.

The chain links TRBV6-5 to TRBJ1-1; TRBD1 aligns across 12 bases. CDR1 and CDR2 from the germline V gene are MNHEY and SVGAGI. This CDR3 is 16 amino acids long. Trimming removed 0 bases from V and 10 bases from J; junction bases left unmatched: 9. In nucleotides, the CDR3 is TGTGCCAGCAGTTACTCGAGGGACAGGGGGCGGCTAGGAGCTTTCTTT. Amino acids: CASSYSRDRGRLGAFF.

The chain links TRBV10-3 to TRBJ1-2, with D possibly TRBD1 on 5 matching bases. The CDR3 length is 14 residues. Trimming left V 3 bases short and J 5 bases short, with 13 bases between. Looked up from germline, CDR1 is ENHRY and CDR2 is SYGVKD. The CDR3 DNA is TGTGCCATCAGTGACACGGGAGGGGAGTATGGCTACACCTTC. Encoded protein: CAISDTGGEYGYTF.

The J gene is TRBJ1-5, the V gene TRBV2, with 8 nucleotides matching TRBD1. From germline, CDR1 is SNHLY and CDR2 FYNNEI. The length of the CDR3 is 13 residues. The V segment lost 6 bases and the J segment 5 bases; nucleotides outside the gene matches: 3. CDR3 amino acids: CASRTTGDQPQHF. CDR3 DNA: TGTGCCAGCAGGACGACAGGGGATCAGCCCCAGCATTTT.

V and J are TRBV7-9 and TRBJ1-1; D is ambiguous. Germline V gene data show CDR1 as SEHNR and CDR2 as FQNEAQ (reference sequence). V was shortened by 10 bases and J by 0 bases, with 15 bases between the two germline ends. This CDR3 spans 14 amino acids. CDR3 residues: CATFFLQLNTEAFF. Written as DNA, the CDR3 is TGTGCCACCTTCTTTCTACAGCTGAACACTGAAGCTTTCTTT.

This chain joins TRBV2 and TRBJ1-1; D perhaps matches TRBD1 (5 bases). Germline values: CDR1 SNHLY, CDR2 FYNNEI. Trimming left V 9 bases short and J 8 bases short, with 16 bases between. There are 12 residues in the CDR3. CDR3 DNA sequence: TGTGCCAGTTACCGGGAGAACAGGGAAGCTTTCTTT. Amino acids: CASYRENREAFF. Supplemented by reference TRBV2 and TRBJ1-1, the full variable domain reads EPEVTQTPSHQVTQMGQEVILRCVPISNHLYFYWYRQILGQKVEFLVSFYNNEISEKSEIFDDQFSVERPDGSNFTLKIRSTKLEDSAMYFCASYRENREAFFGQGTRLTVV.

The J gene is TRBJ2-2, the V gene TRBV4-1, with a possible D match to TRBD1 (5 bases). Per the germline V gene, CDR1 is MGHRA and CDR2 is YSYEKL. The CDR3 is 16 amino acids. The ends were cut back, 3 bases at V and 4 bases at J, with 15 bases in the middle. The CDR3 region has the DNA TGCGCCAGCAGCCAGCAGGGTAGTCAGGGCACCGGGGAGCTGTTTTTT. It yields the protein CASSQQGSQGTGELFF.

This clone was observed a handful of times. V and J are TRBV4-2 and TRBJ1-5; TRBD1 matches 8 bases. This CDR3 is built from 15 residues. The germline V gene has CDR1 LGHNA and CDR2 YNFKEQ. The V gene end was trimmed by 0 bases and the J gene end by 4 bases; junction bases not matched to a gene: 2. CDR3 DNA sequence: TGTGCCAGCAGCCAAGACGGACAGGGAAATCAGCCCCAGCATTTT. Its translation is CASSQDGQGNQPQHF.

V usage is TRBV6-5 and J usage is TRBJ1-6; 9 nucleotides agree with TRBD1. This CDR3 has 14 residues. Germline V lookup: CDR1 MNHEY, CDR2 SVGAGI. V trimming: 5 bases; J trimming: 8 bases; junction bases outside the gene matches: 4. CDR3: CASSITGGDSPLHF. CDR3 nucleotides: TGTGCCAGCAGTATTACAGGGGGCGATTCACCCCTCCACTTT.

The chain links TRBV5-5 to TRBJ2-3; D is unclear. The ends were cut back, 2 bases at V and 1 base at J, with 8 bases in the middle. Per the germline V gene, CDR1 is SGHKS and CDR2 is YYEKEE (reference sequence). The CDR3 loop spans 14 amino acids. This CDR3 is CASSFSPGTDTQYF. DNA for the CDR3: TGTGCCAGCAGCTTTTCCCCCGGCACAGATACGCAGTATTTT.

This chain links TRBV19 with TRBJ1-1; TRBD1 matches at 9 bases. Germline trimming cut 5 bases from V and 4 bases from J; bases unmatched to any gene: 8. This CDR3 has 15 amino acids. The germline CDR1 and CDR2 sequences are LNHDA and SQIVND (reference sequence). The CDR3 here is CASSPTGGGSTEAFF. In nucleotides, the CDR3 is TGTGCCAGTAGTCCCACAGGGGGCGGAAGCACTGAAGCTTTCTTT.

The rearrangement uses TRBV28 and TRBJ1-2; D is possibly TRBD1 (6 bases). The CDR3 is 14 amino acids. Between the trimmed V and J ends, which lost 6 bases and 0 bases, there was a span of 11 bases. In germline, CDR1 is MDHEN, CDR2 SYDVKM. CDR3 amino acids: CASRETGSNYGYTF. In DNA form, the CDR3 reads TGTGCCAGCAGAGAGACAGGTTCTAACTATGGCTACACCTTC.

This chain uses TRBV3-1 (or the pseudogene TRBV3-2) with TRBJ1-2; the D gene is possibly TRBD1 (5 bases). The CDR3 totals 11 residues. Trimming removed 6 bases at V and 8 bases at J, with 10 bases between. Germline V gives CDR1 LGHDT, CDR2 YNNKEL (reference sequence). The CDR3 DNA follows: TGTGCCAGCAGGGGGCCTCGGGGCTACACCTTC. Translated: CASRGPRGYTF.

The V and J genes are TRBV19 and TRBJ2-2; D is ambiguous. The germline V gene encodes CDR1 LNHDA and CDR2 SQIVND (reference sequence). This CDR3 region has 17 residues. Trimming stripped 4 bases from V and 4 bases from J, with 19 bases between. This CDR3 is CASSTIPPEWFTGELFF. In nucleotides, the CDR3 is TGTGCCAGTAGTACTATCCCCCCTGAGTGGTTCACCGGGGAGCTGTTTTTT.